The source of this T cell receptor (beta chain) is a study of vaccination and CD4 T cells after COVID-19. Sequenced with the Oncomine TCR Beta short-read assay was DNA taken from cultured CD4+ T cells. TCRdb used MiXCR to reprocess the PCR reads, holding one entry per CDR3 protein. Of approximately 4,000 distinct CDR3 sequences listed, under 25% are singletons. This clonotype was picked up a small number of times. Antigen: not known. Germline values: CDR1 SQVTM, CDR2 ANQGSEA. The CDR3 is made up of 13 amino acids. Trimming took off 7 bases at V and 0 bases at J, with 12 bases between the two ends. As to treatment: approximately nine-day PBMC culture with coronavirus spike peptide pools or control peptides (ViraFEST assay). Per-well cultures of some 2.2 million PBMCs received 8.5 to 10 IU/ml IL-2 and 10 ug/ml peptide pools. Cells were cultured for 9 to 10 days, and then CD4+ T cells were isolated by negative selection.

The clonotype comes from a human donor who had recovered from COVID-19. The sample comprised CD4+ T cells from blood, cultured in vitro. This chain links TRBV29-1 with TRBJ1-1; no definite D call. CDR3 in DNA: TGCAGCGGCTACAGAGACATGAACACTGAAGCTTTCTTT. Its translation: CSGYRDMNTEAFF.